This T cell receptor (beta chain) was observed in a study of regulatory and conventional T cells in RAG deficiency. Trimming pared 0 bases from V and 0 bases from J, leaving 13 bases between. This CDR3 contains 16 residues. Germline V gene sequence: CDR1 SGHRS, CDR2 YFSETQ. On this clone: The target antigen is unknown.

Some clones are missing from TCRdb's copy, which holds only in-frame ones; the method was immunoSEQ multiplex PCR. The sample lists about 7,100 clones, approximately 89% seen once, with approximately 1.5% in the top ten. Overall study findings and caveats: Other subsets showed roughly 9.9-fold reductions, but Treg unique TCR beta sequences fell roughly 110-fold in these patients. Shorter CDR3s in all patient subsets; >80% Treg-Tconv overlap in Omenn.

Regulatory T cells were sorted from blood as CD4+ CD25-high CD127-low cells. These data were likewise used in another study, on regulatory T cells. That paper notes: Primers: 52 TRBV forward and 13 TRBJ reverse.

V and J are TRBV5-1 and TRBJ2-7; tentative D call: TRBD2 (6 bases). The material sequenced was CD127- CD25+ CD4+ Tregs sorted from blood. This TCR was recovered from a human donor in good health. In DNA form, the CDR3 reads TGCGCCAGCAGCTTGGCCTTGTCGGGAGACTCCTACGAGCAGTACTTC. Translated, it gives CASSLALSGDSYEQYF.